Each of the 2 T cell receptor beta chains below was sequenced from the same sample in a study of CD8+ T cells in alopecia areata. Reverse transcribed after extraction, RNA yielded cDNA as the sequencing template. TCRdb keeps only in-frame clones here, not all; method: immunoSEQ multiplex PCR. Among roughly 120,000 clones listed, around three fifths were seen once. Sample treatment: oral pan-JAK inhibitor, 5-10 mg twice daily. The sequences come from CD4+ T cells sorted from blood, collected at week 24, from a patient treated with tofacitinib. The receptors here all came from a human donor with alopecia areata.

The count of this clone is one. This chain connects TRBV6-5 to TRBJ1-2; the D gene is possibly TRBD1 (5 bases). Germline V gene lookup returns CDR1 MNHEY and CDR2 SVGAGI. The CDR3 runs to 15 residues. Deletions cut 0 bases from V and 4 bases from J, with 12 bases between. The chain's CDR3 is CASSYSVTVSYGYTF. In nucleotides, the CDR3 is TGTGCCAGCAGTTACTCCGTGACAGTGTCCTATGGCTACACCTTC.

This chain connects TRBV30 to TRBJ2-2; possible D gene TRBD2, 6 bases. Germline V gives CDR1 GTSNPN, CDR2 SVGIG (reference sequence). Trimming stripped 2 bases from V and 5 bases from J, with 15 bases between. This CDR3 spans 15 amino acids. CDR3 bases: TGTGCCTGGAGTAGGGCCGGGGGACCGACCGGGGAGCTGTTTTTT. Protein sequence: CAWSRAGGPTGELFF.